The T cell receptor (beta chain) described here comes from a study of chemoradiotherapy in HPV16-positive cancers (dated by TCRdb to 2022 to 2024). As for the study more broadly: Candidate HPV-specific T-cell clones and common TCR motifs were defined by functional T-cell assays performed on cells from two HPV16-positive patients. Whether T-cell immunity against the HPV oncoproteins E6 and E7 changes during chemoradiotherapy and whether survival is affected by this immunity were examined in the study. The candidate HPV-specific TCRs and motifs were subsequently tracked in TCR repertoires obtained from 70 to 95 patients with HPV-related cancers.

Library method: the immunoSEQ multiplex PCR assay. TCRdb stores this immuneACCESS table with in-frame sequences only. Part of the clones is absent; in the studies checked, under half of the shortfall reflects unresolved V genes, and no reason is known for the rest. This sample comprises tens of thousands of clones, 88% of them detected only once. 4.5% to 6% of the sample rests with the top ten. Repertoires were sampled repeatedly over the course of chemoradiotherapy so that clonal expansion in the tumor microenvironment could be followed. In the germline V gene (reference sequence), CDR1 corresponds to SEHNR and CDR2 to FQNEAQ. The junction shows trimming of 3 bases on V and 1 base on J, plus 9 bases between the germline ends. The CDR3 spans 14 residues, from the cysteine through the phenylalanine. Of the read, only the CDR3 DNA is kept; its 42 bases are in frame from base 1. About this clone: Its cognate antigen has yet to be identified. No qualities accompany the bases; no much larger clone lies one base away.

What the study reported, not specific to this receptor: In HPV16-positive patients, expansion of HPV-responsive T cells during chemoradiotherapy was associated with improved recurrence-free survival. Expansion of candidate HPV-specific clones and E7-related TCR motifs was observed in the tumor microenvironment during treatment, whereas no such expansion was observed for non-HPV-specific T cells. The survival association was reported for HPV16-positive patients, and the functional definition of HPV-specific T cells was derived from only a couple of HPV16-positive patients.

Recombination joined TRBV7-9 with TRBJ2-5, and possibly TRBD1, on 6 matching bases. The material was blood, obtained from a patient who underwent chemoradiotherapy. This receptor was taken from a human donor with HPV-associated anogenital cancer. CDR3 reads: CASSFTGFQETQYF. The DNA reads as follows: TGTGCCAGCAGCTTTACAGGGTTCCAAGAGACCCAGTACTTC.